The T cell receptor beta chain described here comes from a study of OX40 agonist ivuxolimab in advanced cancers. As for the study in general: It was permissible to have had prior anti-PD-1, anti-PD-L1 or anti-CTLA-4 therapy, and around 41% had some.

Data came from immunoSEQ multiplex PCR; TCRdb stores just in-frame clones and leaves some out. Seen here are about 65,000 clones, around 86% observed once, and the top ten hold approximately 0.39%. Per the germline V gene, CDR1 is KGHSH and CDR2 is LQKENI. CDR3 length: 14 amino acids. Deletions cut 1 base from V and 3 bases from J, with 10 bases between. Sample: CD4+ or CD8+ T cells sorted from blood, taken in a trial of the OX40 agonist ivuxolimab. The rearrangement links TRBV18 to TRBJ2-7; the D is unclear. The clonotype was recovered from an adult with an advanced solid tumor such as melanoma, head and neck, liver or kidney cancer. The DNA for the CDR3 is TGTGCCAGCTCACCACTTGCAAAGGACTACGAGCAGTACTTC. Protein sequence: CASSPLAKDYEQYF.